Listed here are 8 T cell receptor beta chains from one sample, sequenced in a study of blood T cell repertoires in COVID-19. Sequencing was performed with immunoSEQ multiplex PCR; in TCRdb, only in-frame clones are kept and a portion is missing. The table lists 240,000 or so clones, around 90% of them singletons. The material sequenced was peripheral blood. These receptors were obtained from a woman aged 70 to 79 with active or convalescent COVID-19.

The chain carries TRBV19 and TRBJ2-3, with TRBD2 matching 12 bases. Germline-derived CDR1 and CDR2 are LNHDA and SQIVND (reference sequence). This CDR3 is 15 amino acids long. Trimming took 2 bases from V and 6 from J; bases not matched to a gene: 3. The CDR3 is CASSILAGGLDTQYF. As DNA, the CDR3 is TGTGCCAGTAGTATACTAGCGGGGGGGCTGGATACGCAGTATTTT.

The chain couples TRBV19 to TRBJ2-3; TRBD2 is a possible D gene (6 bases). Germline CDR1 reads LNHDA; CDR2 reads SQIVND (reference sequence). This CDR3 contains 19 residues. Deletions cut 6 bases from V and 3 bases from J, with 28 bases between. The CDR3 DNA is TGTGCCAGTAGGGCCGGAAGAACTAGCCGCCTCGGTCGGACAGATACGCAGTATTTT. It is translated as CASRAGRTSRLGRTDTQYF. The full variable domain, its missing parts supplied by reference TRBV19 and TRBJ2-3, is DGGITQSPKYLFRKEGQNVTLSCEQNLNHDAMYWYRQDPGQGLRLIYYSQIVNDFQKGDIAEGYSVSREKKESFPLTVTSAQKNPTAFYLCASRAGRTSRLGRTDTQYFGPGTRLTVL.

This sequence joins TRBV4-2 and TRBJ2-3; D may be TRBD2 (6 bases). Trimming took 0 bases from V and 3 from J, leaving 10 bases between them. CDR1 is LGHNA, CDR2 YNFKEQ, per germline. The CDR3 spans 15 residues. The CDR3 sequence is CASSQDARGTDTQYF. The CDR3 nucleotides read TGTGCCAGCAGCCAAGATGCCCGGGGGACAGATACGCAGTATTTT.

The genes are TRBV19 and TRBJ1-2; TRBD1 matches at 7 bases. This CDR3 has 15 amino acids. After removal of 10 bases from V and 0 bases from J, the junction contained 11 bases not matched to a gene. The germline gives CDR1 LNHDA, CDR2 SQIVND (reference sequence). The CDR3 reads CATLRGGPSNYGYTF. As DNA, the CDR3 is TGTGCCACACTACGAGGGGGCCCCTCTAACTATGGCTACACCTTC.

The V call is TRBV9, the J call TRBJ2-3; no reliable D call. The CDR3 has 15 amino acids. Trimming took 3 bases from V and 1 from J, leaving 12 bases between them. The germline CDR1 and CDR2 sequences are SGDLS and YYNGEE. The DNA of the CDR3 is TGTGCCAGCAGCGCGGCTAGTTATCGCACAGATACGCAGTATTTT. It specifies CASSAASYRTDTQYF.

This clone was seen only a few times. V and J are TRBV5-4 and TRBJ1-6, with 10 bases matching TRBD1. V lost 4 bases to trimming and J lost 7 bases; unmatched junction nucleotides: 5. Germline V gives CDR1 SGHNT, CDR2 YYREEE (reference sequence). The CDR3 covers 15 residues. The CDR3 reads CASSRGTGENSPLHF. The CDR3 DNA sequence: TGTGCCAGCAGCCGTGGGACAGGGGAGAATTCACCCCTCCACTTT. Variable domain in full (rest from reference TRBV5-4 and TRBJ1-6): ETGVTQSPTHLIKTRGQQVTLRCSSQSGHNTVSWYQQALGQGPQFIFQYYREEENGRGNFPPRFSGLQFPNYSSELNVNALELDDSALYLCASSRGTGENSPLHFGNGTRLTVT.

This chain connects TRBV11-2 to TRBJ1-1; 9 bases fit TRBD1. V dropped 3 bases and J dropped 11; count of bases not matched to a gene: 4. Germline-derived CDR1 and CDR2 are SGHAT and FQNNGV. CDR3 length equals 12 residues. Here the CDR3 reads CASSLETGGAFF. DNA for the CDR3: TGTGCCAGCAGCTTGGAGACAGGGGGGGCTTTCTTT.

CDR3 protein: CASSINRDTYNSPLHF. The CDR3 DNA reads TGTGCCAGCAGCATAAACCGGGACACATATAATTCACCCCTCCACTTT. J is TRBJ1-6 and V is TRBV27; maybe TRBD1 (6 bases). The CDR3 is 16 amino acids. The germline V gene encodes CDR1 MNHEY and CDR2 SMNVEV (reference sequence). The ends were cut back, 6 bases at V and 4 bases at J, with 16 bases in the middle.